This entry lists 23 T cell receptor beta chains sequenced from one sample in a study of OX40 agonist ivuxolimab in advanced cancers. Sequenced by immunoSEQ multiplex PCR; TCRdb stores in-frame clones only, minus some. The table lists about 49,000 clones, roughly 79% of them singletons. Sequencing used CD4+ or CD8+ T cells sorted from blood, obtained in a trial of the OX40 agonist ivuxolimab. The receptors shown here come from an adult with an advanced solid tumor such as melanoma, head and neck, liver or kidney cancer.

There are a few counts of this clone. The genes are TRBV10-1 and TRBJ2-7; 13 bases agree with TRBD2. CDR1 is WNHNN, CDR2 SYGVQD, per germline (reference sequence). The CDR3 is 16 residues long. J was trimmed by 2 bases and V by 6 bases; bases with no gene match: 7. This chain's CDR3 is CASSKGLAGYPYEQYF. In nucleotides, the CDR3 is TGCGCCAGCAGCAAGGGACTAGCGGGGTATCCCTACGAGCAGTACTTC.

This sequence joins TRBV15 and TRBJ2-2; 9 positions match TRBD1. From germline, CDR1 is LNHNV and CDR2 YYDKDF (reference sequence). Trimming took 2 bases from V and 1 from J; bases not matched to a gene: 2. The CDR3 runs to 16 residues. The CDR3 here is CATSRMGQGNTGELFF. DNA for the CDR3: TGTGCCACCAGCAGAATGGGACAGGGGAACACCGGGGAGCTGTTTTTT. Full variable domain (outside the CDR3, taken from reference TRBV15 and TRBJ2-2): DAMVIQNPRYQVTQFGKPVTLSCSQTLNHNVMYWYQQKSSQAPKLLFHYYDKDFNNEADTPDNFQSRRPNTSFCFLDIRSPGLGDTAMYLCATSRMGQGNTGELFFGEGSRLTVL.

There are a few counts of this clone. The chain employs TRBV28 and TRBJ2-5, with 7 positions matching TRBD2. J lost 2 bases, V lost 2 bases, and 11 bases had no gene match. Germline CDR1 and CDR2: MDHEN and SYDVKM. The CDR3 length is 17 residues. The CDR3 loop reads CASSLKMIAGTQETQYF. In DNA, the CDR3 is TGTGCCAGCAGTTTAAAGATGATAGCGGGCACTCAAGAGACCCAGTACTTC.

This sequence joins TRBV28 and TRBJ2-3, with 9 positions matching TRBD2. There are 18 residues in the CDR3. The germline V gene has CDR1 MDHEN and CDR2 SYDVKM. Trimming cost V 2 bases and J 2 bases; bases outside gene matches: 11. The CDR3 protein is CASSLGFLAGALTDTQYF. DNA for the CDR3: TGTGCCAGCAGTTTAGGCTTTTTAGCGGGAGCCCTCACAGATACGCAGTATTTT. Drawing the rest from reference TRBV28 and TRBJ2-3, the complete variable domain is DVKVTQSSRYLVKRTGEKVFLECVQDMDHENMFWYRQDPGLGLRLIYFSYDVKMKEKGDIPEGYSVSREKKERFSLILESASTNQTSMYLCASSLGFLAGALTDTQYFGPGTRLTVL.

The J gene is TRBJ2-1, the V gene TRBV11-2; TRBD1 or TRBD2 may be the D gene (6 bases each). The ends were cut back, 1 base at V and 4 bases at J, with 11 bases in the middle. The length of the CDR3 is 15 residues. The germline V gene encodes CDR1 SGHAT and CDR2 FQNNGV. The CDR3 loop is CASSLGGARYNEQFF. CDR3 sequence (DNA): TGTGCCAGCAGCTTAGGGGGGGCCCGGTACAATGAGCAGTTCTTC.

This clone was detected only a few times. This chain connects TRBV5-1 to TRBJ1-5, with D tentatively TRBD1 (5 bases). The V gene lost 7 bases and the J gene lost 3 bases, with 32 bases spanning the gap. The CDR3 is 20 residues long. CDR1 is SGHRS, CDR2 YFSETQ, per germline. CDR3 amino acids: CASRRGATRTGDFLNQPQHF. As DNA, the CDR3 is TGCGCCAGCCGTAGGGGTGCTACTCGGACGGGAGATTTTCTCAATCAGCCCCAGCATTTT.

The rearrangement links TRBV7-2 to TRBJ1-5; no clear D gene. CDR1 and CDR2 from the germline V gene are SGHTA and FQGNSA. The CDR3 has 15 residues. The V gene lost 0 bases and the J gene lost 1 base, with 7 bases spanning the gap. The CDR3 DNA follows: TGTGCCAGCAGCTTAGCTTCCCAGAGCAATCAGCCCCAGCATTTT. Its translation is CASSLASQSNQPQHF.

The chain employs TRBV5-8 and TRBJ1-5; D is perhaps TRBD1 (5 bases). V was pared by 4 bases and J by 1 base, with 9 bases between. The CDR3 sequence is 14 residues long. CDR1 and CDR2 (germline): SGHTS, YDEGEE. The CDR3 protein is CASSLDRSNQPQHF. CDR3 DNA: TGTGCCAGCAGCCTCGACAGAAGCAATCAGCCCCAGCATTTT.

The chain combines TRBV7-2 with TRBJ2-5; 7 nucleotides align to TRBD2. The V segment lost 5 bases and the J segment 1 base; nucleotides outside the gene matches: 7. This CDR3 has 15 amino acids. Per the germline V gene, CDR1 is SGHTA and CDR2 is FQGNSA. CDR3 nucleotides: TGTGCCAGCAGCCGTTCCGAGCGGGGCCAAGAGACCCAGTACTTC. Encoded protein: CASSRSERGQETQYF. Filled out from reference TRBV7-2 and TRBJ2-5, the complete variable domain reads GAGVSQSPSNKVTEKGKDVELRCDPISGHTALYWYRQSLGQGLEFLIYFQGNSAPDKSGLPSDRFSAERTGGSVSTLTIQRTQQEDSAVYLCASSRSERGQETQYFGPGTRLLVL.

The CDR3 spells CASSPTGTEAFF. As DNA, the CDR3 is TGCGCCAGCAGCCCCACAGGAACTGAAGCTTTCTTT. The gene calls are TRBV5-1 and TRBJ1-1, with TRBD1 as a possible D gene (5 bases). Germline CDR1 SGHRS, CDR2 YFSETQ. CDR3 length equals 12 residues. The V gene lost 4 bases and the J gene lost 5 bases, with 9 bases spanning the gap.

The chain has TRBV23-1 and TRBJ2-5; D gene ambiguous. TRBV23-1 is marked as an open reading frame, function uncertain. The V end lost 0 bases, the J end lost 2 bases, and 10 bases lay between the germline ends. The CDR3 covers 15 residues. The CDR3 DNA reads as TGCGCCAGCAGTCAATCACCCGGCGAACAAGAGACCCAGTACTTC. This sequence encodes CASSQSPGEQETQYF.

The genes are TRBV19 and TRBJ1-5; no firm D call. V lost 3 bases, J lost 0 bases, and 15 bases lay in between. The germline V gene has CDR1 LNHDA and CDR2 SQIVND (reference sequence). The CDR3 covers 17 residues. This CDR3 reads CASSINIQPYSNQPQHF. Written as DNA, the CDR3 is TGTGCCAGTAGTATCAACATTCAACCATATAGCAATCAGCCCCAGCATTTT.

V and J are TRBV18 and TRBJ1-2, with D tentatively TRBD1 (6 bases). Germline V gene data show CDR1 as KGHSH and CDR2 as LQKENI. V lost 4 bases and J 6 bases, leaving 12 bases between the germline ends. The CDR3 runs 13 residues. The CDR3 nucleotides are TGTGCCAGCTCACGGCAGGCAGGGGATGGCTACACCTTC. Translated: CASSRQAGDGYTF.

The chain is built from TRBV7-9 and TRBJ1-1, with D hard to call. The CDR3 length is 12 residues. In germline, CDR1 is SEHNR, CDR2 FQNEAQ (reference sequence). Trimming cost V 5 bases and J 1 base, with 5 bases left between them. CDR3 residues: CASSVENTEAFF. CDR3 nucleotide sequence: TGTGCCAGCAGCGTAGAGAACACTGAAGCTTTCTTT.

The chain has TRBV7-2 and TRBJ2-7; unclear D gene. The V and J ends lost 5 bases and 5 bases respectively, with 16 bases between them. Germline-derived CDR1 and CDR2 are SGHTA and FQGNSA. The CDR3 has 14 amino acids. The CDR3 reads CASSLGGKANEQYF. CDR3 coding DNA: TGTGCCAGCAGCCTAGGTGGCAAAGCCAACGAGCAGTACTTC.

The V and J genes are TRBV4-1 and TRBJ2-3; 10 positions match TRBD1. Unmatched junction bases numbered 2, after V lost 3 bases and J lost 2 bases. The V gene's germline CDR1 is MGHRA and CDR2 YSYEKL. This CDR3 comprises 15 residues. The CDR3 sequence is CASSQGQGITDTQYF. CDR3 bases: TGCGCCAGCAGCCAGGGACAGGGGATCACAGATACGCAGTATTTT.

In this sample, this clone turned up once. The rearrangement joins TRBV11-2 to TRBJ2-7; TRBD2 is a possible D gene (5 bases). The CDR3 spans 14 residues. Per germline, CDR1 SGHAT and CDR2 FQNNGV. Deletions cut 2 bases from V and 1 base from J, with 9 bases between. CDR3 DNA sequence: TGTGCCAGCAGCTTATTGCGGGCTTCCTACGAGCAGTACTTC. Translating gives CASSLLRASYEQYF.

The CDR3 here is CAWIKGTYNEQFF. DNA for the CDR3: TGTGCCTGGATTAAAGGGACCTACAATGAGCAGTTCTTC. The V gene is TRBV30, the J gene TRBJ2-1; D is ambiguous. Trimming cost V 4 bases and J 2 bases, with 9 bases left between them. The CDR3 runs 13 residues. Germline lookup yields CDR1 GTSNPN and CDR2 SVGIG (reference sequence).

The chain couples TRBV29-1 to TRBJ1-4; 7 bases agree with TRBD1. The V gene end was trimmed by 1 base and the J gene end by 6 bases; junction bases not matched to a gene: 2. This CDR3 comprises 13 residues. Germline V gene lookup returns CDR1 SQVTM and CDR2 ANQGSEA. This CDR3 reads CSVEGTGDEKLFF. The CDR3 DNA reads TGCAGCGTTGAAGGGACAGGTGATGAAAAACTGTTTTTT.

The CDR3 DNA is TGTGCTAGTGCTCCTGGACTAGCGGGGGGGGATGAGCAGTTCTTC. Translation: CASAPGLAGGDEQFF. V usage is TRBV12-5 and J usage is TRBJ2-1; 15 bases align to TRBD2. The CDR3 loop spans 15 amino acids. V shed 7 bases, J shed 8 bases, and the junction held 6 bases outside the gene matches. Germline-derived CDR1 and CDR2 are LGHNT and FRNRAP.

V is TRBV28 and J is TRBJ2-4, with TRBD2 matching 7 bases. J was trimmed by 1 base and V by 2 bases; bases with no gene match: 2. There are 15 residues in the CDR3. Germline-derived CDR1 and CDR2 are MDHEN and SYDVKM. The CDR3 DNA reads as TGTGCCAGCAGTTTAGGGGGGGTGGCCAAAAACATTCAGTACTTC. Protein sequence: CASSLGGVAKNIQYF.

This chain links TRBV2 with TRBJ1-4, with D tentatively TRBD1 (5 bases). Between the trimmed V and J ends, which lost 6 bases and 8 bases, there was a span of 19 bases. Germline values: CDR1 SNHLY, CDR2 FYNNEI. CDR3 length: 15 residues. The CDR3 nucleotides are TGTGCCAGCAGCCTCCGGGGCGCGGAGTACGAAAAACTGTTTTTT. Protein product: CASSLRGAEYEKLFF.

The genes are TRBV28 and TRBJ1-3; 8 bases fit TRBD1. The CDR3 is 15 amino acids. From germline, CDR1 is MDHEN and CDR2 SYDVKM. V shed 4 bases, J shed 2 bases, and the junction held 4 bases outside the gene matches. The CDR3 DNA is TGTGCCAGCAGTTCCAGGACAGGGCCTGGAAACACCATATATTTT. As protein: CASSSRTGPGNTIYF.